Sequencing of this TCR beta chain was carried out in a study of blood T cells in healthy people across ages. Study findings and constraints: PBMC samples, being unsorted, prevented any conclusive comparison of naive and antigen-experienced cells.

A word on this clonotype: Its antigen is as yet unknown.

Peripheral blood from each donor was collected in a volume of roughly 9.2 milliliters. Total RNA was extracted at no less than 6 micrograms per sample. Using a J-beta primer mix together with a sample-barcoded 5' primer, a second PCR was run for about 7 to 12 cycles. TCRdb reprocessed the 5' RACE reads via MiXCR and lists one record per CDR3 protein. The profile shows 2 million or so distinct CDR3 sequences, about 49% of them singletons. The material sequenced was blood. This receptor was obtained from a woman aged 40 to 50 in good health.

CDR3 bases: TGTGCCAGCAGTTTGTTAAGCCCGATAGATACGCAGTATTTT. Amino acids: CASSLLSPIDTQYF. The chain couples TRBV28 to TRBJ2-3; D unclear. Per the germline V gene, CDR1 is MDHEN and CDR2 is SYDVKM. CDR3 length equals 14 residues. The V gene lost 3 bases and the J gene lost 5 bases, with 12 bases spanning the gap.